A single sample is the source of the 8 T cell receptor beta chains below, sequenced in a study of T cells in Graves' hyperthyroidism and ophthalmopathy. The TCR beta CDR3 regions underwent amplification using RNA transcripts as the source. An initial round of RT-PCR targeting the TCR CDR3 relied on the HTBI primer set. TCRdb analysed the multiplex PCR reads with MiXCR anew, one entry per CDR3 protein. Here the sample spans hundreds of thousands of distinct CDR3 sequences, about 19% being singletons. Source material: blood. All receptors derive from a woman in her fifties or sixties with Graves' hyperthyroidism that later progressed to Graves' ophthalmopathy.

In this sample, this clonotype turned up a few times. The chain employs TRBV18 and TRBJ1-3; TRBD1 might be the D (5 bases). V was trimmed by 0 bases and J by 0 bases, leaving 9 bases between them. Per germline, CDR1 KGHSH and CDR2 LQKENI. The CDR3 totals 16 residues. DNA of the CDR3: TGTGCCAGCTCACCACCGGGACGCTCCTCTGGAAACACCATATATTTT. It is translated as CASSPPGRSSGNTIYF.

This clonotype was counted many times. The rearrangement uses TRBV7-2 and TRBJ2-2; D is ambiguous. The V end was cut by 7 bases, the J end by 4 bases, with 13 bases between. The CDR3 is 14 amino acids. The germline CDR1 and CDR2 sequences are SGHTA and FQGNSA. CDR3 sequence (DNA): TGTGCCAGCAACCTTGGTTCCGGCACCGGGGAGCTGTTTTTT. Its protein product is CASNLGSGTGELFF.

This clonotype was found a few times. J is TRBJ1-5 and V is TRBV5-1; no definite D call. The V end lost 4 bases, the J end lost 0 bases, and 8 bases lay between the germline ends. The CDR3 covers 14 residues. CDR1 and CDR2 from the germline V gene are SGHRS and YFSETQ. CDR3 region: CASSTDNSNQPQHF. The CDR3 DNA sequence: TGCGCCAGCAGCACAGACAATAGCAATCAGCCCCAGCATTTT. Together with reference TRBV5-1 and TRBJ1-5, the CDR3 gives the full variable domain: KAGVTQTPRYLIKTRGQQVTLSCSPISGHRSVSWYQQTPGQGLQFLFEYFSETQRNKGNFPGRFSGRQFSNSRSEMNVSTLELGDSALYLCASSTDNSNQPQHFGDGTRLSIL.

The rearrangement uses TRBV6-1 and TRBJ2-1; TRBD2 aligns across 8 bases. The junction had 4 bases not matched to a gene; V was cut back by 2 bases and J by 1 base. Germline V lookup: CDR1 MNHNS, CDR2 SASEGT. This CDR3 is 16 amino acids long. The CDR3 sequence is CASSEYSGTSYNEQFF. CDR3 nucleotides: TGTGCCAGCAGTGAATATAGCGGGACGTCCTACAATGAGCAGTTCTTC.

This clonotype was counted a few times. This sequence may be a read error, since a much larger clone differs from it by one base. V gene TRBV5-1 combines with J gene TRBJ2-3; D is perhaps TRBD1 (6 bases). V lost 3 bases and J lost 4, with 12 bases in between. The CDR3 is made up of 14 amino acids. Per the germline V gene, CDR1 is SGHRS and CDR2 is YFSETQ. CDR3 loop: CASSWRTVPDTQYF. The CDR3 DNA sequence: TGCGCCAGCAGCTGGAGGACAGTGCCAGATACGCAGTATTTT.

In this sample, this clonotype turned up a few times. This rearrangement joins TRBV12-3 or TRBV12-4 to TRBJ2-1; D unclear. This CDR3 has 14 residues. Trimming stripped 3 bases from V and 6 bases from J, with 12 bases between. In DNA form, the CDR3 reads TGTGCCAGCAGTTTCTTTGGCAGCCTCAATGAGCAGTTCTTC. Protein: CASSFFGSLNEQFF.

Points on this clonotype: Being one base from a much bigger clone, this may be a read error. The chain combines TRBV5-1 with TRBJ2-7; a weak D match, TRBD2 (6 bases). V gave up 4 bases and J gave up 5 bases, with 13 bases separating them. The length of the CDR3 is 13 residues. Germline loops: CDR1 SGHRS, CDR2 YFSETQ. CDR3 protein: CASSRDRENEQYF. CDR3 in DNA: TGCGCCAGCAGCCGGGACCGGGAGAACGAGCAGTACTTC.

V is TRBV30 and J is TRBJ1-3; TRBD1 matches at 8 bases. Germline V gene data show CDR1 as GTSNPN and CDR2 as SVGIG (reference sequence). CDR3 length equals 14 residues. The V and J ends lost 0 bases and 3 bases, in that order; junction bases with no gene match: 1. CDR3 DNA: TGTGCCTGGAGTGTCACAGGGGGTGGAAACACCATATATTTT. It specifies CAWSVTGGGNTIYF.